The next 12 T cell receptor beta chains were all read from a single sample in a study of blood T cells in healthy people across ages (dated by TCRdb to about 2015). Receptors were amplified or captured by 5' RACE. The second PCR ran for about 7 to 11 cycles and used a J-beta primer mix along with a sample-barcoded 5' primer. Through fastp at Q25 and MiXCR, TCRdb rebuilt clones from the public reads, retaining in-frame beta chains. CDR3 protein duplicates are merged, each entry listing the most common genes and DNA. The sample records 1.8 million or so distinct CDR3 sequences, about two fifths of which are singletons. The leading ten clones occupy roughly 23% of the sample. Sequencing was performed on blood. The origin of the receptors is a human donor in good health.

In its sample, this clonotype was seen a few times. J is TRBJ2-1 and V is TRBV7-2; unclear D gene. This CDR3 contains 12 residues. V dropped 1 base and J dropped 9 bases, with 7 bases sitting between them. The germline gives CDR1 SGHTA, CDR2 FQGNSA. CDR3 sequence: CASSLGGTEQFF. The CDR3 region has the DNA TGTGCCAGCAGCTTAGGGGGTACTGAGCAGTTCTTC.

This clonotype occurred a few times. The rearrangement uses TRBV9 and TRBJ2-4; 7 bases map to TRBD2. The CDR3 runs 15 residues. Unmatched junction bases numbered 19, after V lost 4 bases and J lost 15 bases. Per the germline V gene, CDR1 is SGDLS and CDR2 is YYNGEE. This chain's CDR3 is CASSPVGGIPYERYF. The CDR3 DNA reads as TGTGCCAGCAGCCCCGTCGGGGGGATCCCTTACGAGCGGTACTTC.

The chain joins TRBV5-1 to TRBJ2-4; 8 bases match TRBD1. Gene TRBJ2-7 matches the end of the DNA better, so the J call may be wrong. The CDR3 has 15 residues. Germline assignment: CDR1 SGHRS and CDR2 YFSETQ. CDR3: CASSLSTGVINEQYF. The CDR3 DNA reads as TGCGCCAGCAGCTTATCGACAGGGGTTATCAACGAGCAGTACTTC.

V and J are TRBV20-1 and TRBJ1-1; D ambiguous. CDR3 size: 13 residues. V lost 3 bases and J 4 bases, leaving 12 bases between the germline ends. Germline-derived CDR1 and CDR2 are DFQATT and SNEGSKA (reference sequence). The CDR3 here is CSASNGEFTEAFF. The CDR3 bases are TGCAGTGCTAGTAACGGGGAGTTCACTGAAGCTTTCTTT.

The CDR3 bases are TGTGCCAGCAGTCCCGCCAAAGGGCAGGGGGCAAGGGATACGCAGTATTTT. As protein: CASSPAKGQGARDTQYF. The V gene is TRBV27, the J gene TRBJ2-3; 8 bases are a match to TRBD1. Trimming took 5 bases from V and 6 from J; bases not matched to a gene: 16. The CDR3 is 17 residues long. Germline V CDR1 and CDR2: MNHEY, SMNVEV (reference sequence).

V gene TRBV7-9 combines with J gene TRBJ2-5, with D maybe TRBD1 (5 bases). Near its end, the DNA agrees better with TRBJ2-1, so the J call may be wrong. The CDR3 has 14 residues. CDR1 and CDR2 from the germline V gene are SEHNR and FQNEAQ (reference sequence). This chain's CDR3 is CASSPTVNQETQFF. The CDR3 DNA is TGTGCCAGCAGCCCGACAGTAAACCAAGAGACCCAGTTCTTC.

This clonotype was picked up one time. V is TRBV7-2 and J is TRBJ1-2, with D unresolved. CDR1 and CDR2 from the germline V gene are SGHTA and FQGNSA. V dropped 2 bases and J dropped 5 bases, with 12 bases sitting between them. The CDR3 covers 14 residues. The CDR3 region is CASSLLDGIYGYTF. CDR3 bases: TGTGCCAGCAGCTTACTTGACGGGATTTATGGCTACACCTTC.

In regard to this clonotype: At one boundary the junction diverges from the germline segment, which might be a read error. In DNA form, the CDR3 reads TGTACCAGCAGCCCAAACCCTATTAAGATGAACACTGAAGCTTTCTTT. Translating gives CTSSPNPIKMNTEAFF. The chain is built from TRBV6-5 and TRBJ1-1; D unresolved. This CDR3 has 16 residues. Per germline, CDR1 MNHEY and CDR2 SVGAGI.

This clonotype was recorded a few times. This chain joins TRBV5-1 and TRBJ2-1; 8 bases line up with TRBD1. CDR3 length equals 15 residues. The germline gives CDR1 SGHRS, CDR2 YFSETQ. The trim removed 0 bases at V and 5 bases at J, leaving 4 bases unmatched. CDR3 region: CASSLETGVNNEQFF. The CDR3 DNA is TGCGCCAGCAGCTTGGAGACAGGGGTGAACAATGAGCAGTTCTTC. Based on the CDR3 plus reference TRBV5-1 and TRBJ2-1, the full variable domain is KAGVTQTPRYLIKTRGQQVTLSCSPISGHRSVSWYQQTPGQGLQFLFEYFSETQRNKGNFPGRFSGRQFSNSRSEMNVSTLELGDSALYLCASSLETGVNNEQFFGPGTRLTVL.

The chain has TRBV2 and TRBJ1-4, with D hard to call. The CDR3 is 17 residues long. Between the trimmed V and J ends, which lost 6 bases and 0 bases, there was a span of 17 bases. Germline CDR1 reads SNHLY; CDR2 reads FYNNEI. For the CDR3, the DNA is TGTGCCAGCAGCCTCATTGACCTAGTTGCAACTAATGAAAAACTGTTTTTT. It encodes CASSLIDLVATNEKLFF.

Details on this clonotype: Possible read error: a much larger clone is one base away. The rearrangement joins TRBV12-3 or TRBV12-4 to TRBJ2-3; no definite D call. This CDR3 region has 14 residues. This CDR3 reads CANSPLASTDTQYF. Written as DNA, the CDR3 is TGTGCCAACAGTCCGCTGGCCAGCACAGATACGCAGTATTTT.

The chain carries TRBV7-9 and TRBJ2-7; possibly TRBD1 for D (6 bases). Germline V gene sequence: CDR1 SEHNR, CDR2 FQNEAQ (reference sequence). The V gene lost 0 bases and the J gene lost 6 bases, with 15 bases spanning the gap. The length of the CDR3 is 15 residues. The chain's CDR3 is CASSLAGTSLREQYF. The CDR3 DNA follows: TGTGCCAGCAGCTTAGCCGGGACATCCCTACGCGAGCAGTACTTC. Complete variable domain (other parts from reference TRBV7-9 and TRBJ2-7): DTGVSQNPRHKITKRGQNVTFRCDPISEHNRLYWYRQTLGQGPEFLTYFQNEAQLEKSRLLSDRFSAERPKGSFSTLEIQRTEQGDSAMYLCASSLAGTSLREQYFGPGTRLTVT.